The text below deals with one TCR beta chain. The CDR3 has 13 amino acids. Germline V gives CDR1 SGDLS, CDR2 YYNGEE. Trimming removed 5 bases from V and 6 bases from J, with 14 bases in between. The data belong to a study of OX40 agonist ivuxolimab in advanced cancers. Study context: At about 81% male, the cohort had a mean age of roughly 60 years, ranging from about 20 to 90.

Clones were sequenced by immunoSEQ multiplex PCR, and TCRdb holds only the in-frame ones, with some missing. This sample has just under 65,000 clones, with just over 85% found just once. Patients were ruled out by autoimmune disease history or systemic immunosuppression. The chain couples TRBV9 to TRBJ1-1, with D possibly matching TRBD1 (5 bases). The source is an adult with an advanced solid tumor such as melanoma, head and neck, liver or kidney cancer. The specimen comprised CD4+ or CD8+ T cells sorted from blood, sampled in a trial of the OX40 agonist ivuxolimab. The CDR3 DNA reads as TGTGCCAGCAGTCGTAGGGGCGGGTCTGAAGCTTTCTTT. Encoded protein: CASSRRGGSEAFF.